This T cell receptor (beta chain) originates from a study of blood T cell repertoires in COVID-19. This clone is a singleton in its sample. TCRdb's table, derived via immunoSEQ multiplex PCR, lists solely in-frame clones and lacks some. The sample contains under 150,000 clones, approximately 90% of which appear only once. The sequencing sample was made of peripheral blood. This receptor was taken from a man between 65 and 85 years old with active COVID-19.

The CDR3 here is CATSREGTGIQPQHF. The CDR3 region has the DNA TGTGCCACCAGCAGAGAGGGGACAGGCATACAGCCCCAGCATTTT. This rearrangement joins TRBV15 to TRBJ1-5; 8 bases line up with TRBD1. V gave up 0 bases and J gave up 7 bases; unmatched junction bases: 5. The CDR3 has 15 residues. Per germline, CDR1 LNHNV and CDR2 YYDKDF (reference sequence).